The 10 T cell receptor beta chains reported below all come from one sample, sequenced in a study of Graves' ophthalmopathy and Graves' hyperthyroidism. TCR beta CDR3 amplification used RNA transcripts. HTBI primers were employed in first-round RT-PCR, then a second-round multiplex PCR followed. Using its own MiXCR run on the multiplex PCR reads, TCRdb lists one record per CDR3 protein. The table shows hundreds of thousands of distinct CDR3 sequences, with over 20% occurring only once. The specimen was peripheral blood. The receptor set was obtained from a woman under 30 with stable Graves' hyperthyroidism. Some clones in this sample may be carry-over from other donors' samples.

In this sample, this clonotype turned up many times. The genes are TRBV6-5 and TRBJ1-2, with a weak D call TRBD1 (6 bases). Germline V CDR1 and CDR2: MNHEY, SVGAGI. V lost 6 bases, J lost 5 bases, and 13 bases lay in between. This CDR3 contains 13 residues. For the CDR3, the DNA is TGTGCCAGCAGGGCGTTTACAGGGTATGGCTACACCTTC. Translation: CASRAFTGYGYTF.

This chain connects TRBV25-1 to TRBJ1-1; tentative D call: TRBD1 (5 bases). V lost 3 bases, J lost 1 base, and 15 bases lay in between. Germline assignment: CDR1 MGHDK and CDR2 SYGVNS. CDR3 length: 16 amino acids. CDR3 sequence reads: CASSDLKGTRNTEAFF. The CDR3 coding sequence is TGTGCCAGCAGTGATCTTAAGGGGACGAGGAACACTGAAGCTTTCTTT.

The CDR3 is CASSPLPGAQETQYF. The CDR3 nucleotides are TGTGCCAGCAGCCCCCTGCCGGGAGCGCAAGAGACCCAGTACTTC. The chain combines TRBV6-1 with TRBJ2-5; maybe TRBD2 (6 bases). The CDR3 has 15 residues. The V end was cut by 6 bases, the J end by 2 bases, with 16 bases between. Germline V gives CDR1 MNHNS, CDR2 SASEGT.

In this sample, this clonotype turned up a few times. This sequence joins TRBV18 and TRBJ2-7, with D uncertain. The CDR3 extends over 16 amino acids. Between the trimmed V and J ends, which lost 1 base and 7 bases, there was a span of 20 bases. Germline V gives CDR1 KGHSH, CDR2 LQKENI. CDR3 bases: TGTGCCAGCTCACCACTCTCGGCAATCTCACAGAGGGAGCAGTACTTC. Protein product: CASSPLSAISQREQYF.

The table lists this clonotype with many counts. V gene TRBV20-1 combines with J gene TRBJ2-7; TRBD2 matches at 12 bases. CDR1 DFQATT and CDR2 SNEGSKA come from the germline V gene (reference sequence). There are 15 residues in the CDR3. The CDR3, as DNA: TGCAGCCAGACTAGCGGGGGTGAGAGCTCCTACGAGCAGTACTTC. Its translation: CSQTSGGESSYEQYF.

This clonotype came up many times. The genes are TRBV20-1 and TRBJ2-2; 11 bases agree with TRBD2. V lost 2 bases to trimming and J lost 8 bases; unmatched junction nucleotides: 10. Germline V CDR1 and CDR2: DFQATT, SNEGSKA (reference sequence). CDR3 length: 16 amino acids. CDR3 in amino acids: CSARYSGRALAGELFF. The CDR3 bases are TGCAGTGCTAGATATAGCGGGAGGGCCCTCGCAGGGGAGCTGTTTTTT.

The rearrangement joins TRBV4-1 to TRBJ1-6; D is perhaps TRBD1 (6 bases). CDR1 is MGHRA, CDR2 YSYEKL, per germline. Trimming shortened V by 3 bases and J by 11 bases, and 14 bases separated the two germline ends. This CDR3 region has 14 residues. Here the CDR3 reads CASSQPTGSAPLHF. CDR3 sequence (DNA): TGCGCCAGCAGCCAGCCCACAGGGTCCGCACCCCTCCACTTT.

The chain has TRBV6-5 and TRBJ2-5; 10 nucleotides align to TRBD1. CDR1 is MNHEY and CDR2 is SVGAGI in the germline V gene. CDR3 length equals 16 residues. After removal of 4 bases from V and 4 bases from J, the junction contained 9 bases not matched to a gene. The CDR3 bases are TGTGCCAGCAGTTTATACCCGACAGGGGGCGGAGAGACCCAGTACTTC. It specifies CASSLYPTGGGETQYF.

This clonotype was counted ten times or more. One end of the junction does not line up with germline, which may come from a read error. The CDR3 is CASIETASSQETQYF. CDR3 DNA: TGTGCCAGCATTGAAACGGCTTCTTCCCAAGAGACCCAGTACTTC. The chain has TRBV2 and TRBJ2-5; D uncertain. The CDR3 covers 15 residues. Germline loops: CDR1 SNHLY, CDR2 FYNNEI.

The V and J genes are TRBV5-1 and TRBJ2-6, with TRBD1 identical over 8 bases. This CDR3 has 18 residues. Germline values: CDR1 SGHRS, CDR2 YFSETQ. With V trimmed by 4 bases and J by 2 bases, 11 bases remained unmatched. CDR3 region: CASSGTGQAAAGANVLTF. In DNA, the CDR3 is TGCGCCAGCAGCGGGACGGGACAGGCAGCGGCTGGGGCCAACGTCCTGACTTTC.